This T cell receptor (beta chain) was documented in a study of T cells in Graves' hyperthyroidism and ophthalmopathy. This clonotype occurred many times. RNA transcripts provided the source from which TCR beta CDR3 regions were amplified. Initially, a first-round RT-PCR of the TCR CDR3 employed the HTBI primer set. TCRdb reprocessed the multiplex PCR reads with MiXCR, giving one entry per CDR3 protein. The repertoire holds a few hundred thousand distinct CDR3 sequences, with 15% to 20% as singletons. This CDR3 has 17 residues. The germline gives CDR1 SGHVS, CDR2 FQNEAQ. V gave up 1 base and J gave up 1 base, with 14 bases separating them.

The genes are TRBV7-8 and TRBJ1-5; a weak D match, TRBD1 (5 bases). The TCR comes from a woman aged 40 to 55 with Graves' ophthalmopathy. The sequencing input was blood. The CDR3 loop is CASSLVAGWGSNQPQHF. The CDR3 nucleotides read TGTGCCAGCAGCTTAGTTGCAGGGTGGGGAAGCAATCAGCCCCAGCATTTT.